These 11 T cell receptor beta chains came from one sample sequenced in a study of blood T cell repertoires in COVID-19. This table comes from immunoSEQ multiplex PCR, and its TCRdb copy is limited to in-frame clones, with some not included. The sample comprises about 380,000 clones, 85% to 90% of which are singletons, and approximately 1.2% rests with the top ten. Sequences were obtained from PBMCs or T cells enriched from blood (not recorded which). The receptors stem from a woman aged 18-30 years who had recovered from COVID-19.

V is TRBV10-2 and J is TRBJ1-2, with 7 bases matching TRBD1. The V gene's germline CDR1 is WSHSY and CDR2 SAAADI. The V segment lost 4 bases and the J segment 4 bases; nucleotides outside the gene matches: 6. The CDR3 is 14 amino acids. Here the CDR3 DNA reads TGCGCCAGCAGTGTGGACAGGAGAATCTATGGCTACACCTTC. Its protein product is CASSVDRRIYGYTF.

The chain recombines TRBV29-1 with TRBJ2-7; TRBD1 is a possible D gene (6 bases). CDR3 length: 14 amino acids. V shed 4 bases and J shed 6 bases, with 19 bases lying between them. Germline CDR1 reads SQVTM; CDR2 reads ANQGSEA. CDR3 sequence (DNA): TGCAGCGTTGTAGTACAGGGTAATTACTTCGAGCAGTACTTC. The encoded protein is CSVVVQGNYFEQYF.

This rearrangement joins TRBV14 to TRBJ1-1; tentative D call: TRBD1 (5 bases). From germline, CDR1 is SGHDN and CDR2 FVKESK. The CDR3 is 13 residues long. V lost 4 bases and J lost 3, with 9 bases in between. The CDR3 here is CASSRTRDTEAFF. Here the CDR3 DNA reads TGTGCCAGCAGCCGAACCAGGGACACTGAAGCTTTCTTT.

The genes are TRBV5-4 and TRBJ2-5, with 7 bases lining up with TRBD1. The CDR3 has 14 amino acids. The J segment lost 5 bases and the V segment lost 3 bases, leaving 7 bases of the junction unmatched. Germline values: CDR1 SGHNT, CDR2 YYREEE (reference sequence). The CDR3 is CASSSTGRGETQYF. The CDR3 DNA reads TGTGCCAGCAGCTCGACAGGGCGAGGCGAGACCCAGTACTTC.

V is TRBV6-5 and J is TRBJ1-5, with 7 bases aligning to TRBD1. The CDR3 totals 14 residues. J was trimmed by 1 base and V by 5 bases; bases with no gene match: 2. Germline lookup yields CDR1 MNHEY and CDR2 SVGAGI. The CDR3 DNA sequence: TGTGCCAGCAGTAGGACAGGAAGCAATCAGCCCCAGCATTTT. Protein: CASSRTGSNQPQHF.

This chain uses TRBV27 with TRBJ1-6, with 9 bases fitting TRBD1. Losses at the gene ends were 5 bases for V and 5 bases for J; bases not matched to a gene: 22. The length of the CDR3 is 21 residues. Germline lookup yields CDR1 MNHEY and CDR2 SMNVEV (reference sequence). CDR3 amino acids: CASSLTHPGTGYLFDNSPLHF. In DNA form, the CDR3 reads TGTGCCAGCAGTCTGACCCACCCCGGGACAGGGTATTTGTTTGATAATTCACCCCTCCACTTT.

This sequence joins TRBV2 and TRBJ2-1; D is perhaps TRBD2 (7 bases). V shed 2 bases and J shed 15 bases, with 23 bases lying between them. CDR1 is SNHLY, CDR2 FYNNEI, per germline. The CDR3 is 15 amino acids. This chain's CDR3 is CASSEHPSGSGVGFF. CDR3 sequence (DNA): TGTGCCAGCAGTGAACACCCTAGCGGATCAGGGGTGGGGTTCTTC.

This clone was seen only a few times. This rearrangement joins TRBV5-1 to TRBJ1-1, with 9 bases lining up with TRBD1. Germline assignment: CDR1 SGHRS and CDR2 YFSETQ. This CDR3 contains 14 residues. V trimming: 5 bases; J trimming: 1 base; junction bases outside the gene matches: 3. CDR3 in DNA: TGCGCCAGCAGTAACAGGGGGCCGAACACTGAAGCTTTCTTT. Encoded protein: CASSNRGPNTEAFF.

V gene TRBV24-1 combines with J gene TRBJ1-4; 11 bases are a match to TRBD1. The germline V gene encodes CDR1 KGHDR and CDR2 SFDVKD. This CDR3 comprises 14 residues. V shed 1 base and J 11 bases; nucleotides not matched to a gene: 2. Here the CDR3 DNA reads TGTGCCACCAGTGATTTCCGGACAGGGGGCAAACTGTTTTTT. This encodes CATSDFRTGGKLFF.

The chain links TRBV23-1 to TRBJ1-1; D is ambiguous. TRBV23-1 qualifies as an ORF whose function is uncertain. This CDR3 region has 15 residues. V was shortened by 1 base and J by 4 bases, with 13 bases between the two germline ends. The CDR3 sequence is CASSQFPGSPTEAFF. The CDR3 nucleotides are TGCGCCAGCAGTCAATTCCCGGGATCCCCCACTGAAGCTTTCTTT.

The genes are TRBV19 and TRBJ1-2; D remains unclear. The CDR3 has 15 amino acids. V was pared by 4 bases and J by 5 bases, with 17 bases between. Germline assignment: CDR1 LNHDA and CDR2 SQIVND (reference sequence). The CDR3 coding sequence is TGTGCCAGTAGTAATGGTGACTTTGGCCATTATGGCTACACCTTC. This sequence encodes CASSNGDFGHYGYTF.